The rows below give T cell receptor beta chains drawn from one sample of a study of cytomegalovirus exposure and HLA in healthy donors. TCRdb's copy holds only in-frame clones and misses some; the assay was immunoSEQ multiplex PCR. The sample has 100,000 to 150,000 clones; 75% to 85% are singletons. The sample consisted of PBMCs. These receptors all stem from a man aged 50-60 years in good health and CMV-seronegative. The CDR3 runs from the conserved cysteine through the conserved F or W. The D gene is left open where the match is weak.

TRBD2 | TRBJ2-3 | TRBV4-3 | CASSQDLAGGGRTSTDTQYF
. | TRBJ1-4 | TRBV19 | CASSIDLSEYWEKLFF
TRBD2 | TRBJ2-2 | TRBV4-2 | CASSQELAGGQTGELFF
TRBD1 | TRBJ2-5 | TRBV9 | CASSGAGQGETQYF
TRBD1 | TRBJ2-7 | TRBV6-5 | CASSYKQGESYEQYF
. | TRBJ2-3 | TRBV19 | CASQDRSVDTQYF
. | TRBJ1-1 | TRBV7-9 | CASSFGGLQGRGEAFF
. | TRBJ2-1 | TRBV6-4 | CASSEEGEAYNEQFF
TRBD2 | TRBJ2-1 | TRBV7-6 | CASSPRAGLVYNEQFF
TRBD2 | TRBJ2-3 | TRBV9 | CASSVVGGADTQYF
. | TRBJ2-3 | TRBV25-1 | CASSEYRSGYNDTQYF
TRBD1 | . | TRBV29-1 | CSVGQGRSYEQYF
TRBD2 | TRBJ2-5 | TRBV9 | CASSVERGETQYF
. | TRBJ1-1 | TRBV6-1 | CASSENRNTEAFF
TRBD1 | TRBJ2-1 | TRBV5-1 | CASSPTSGGYNEQFF
. | TRBJ1-2 | TRBV7-9 | CASSLGFRGPNYGYTF
TRBD2 | TRBJ2-1 | TRBV6-5 | CASSSTSGGYNEQFF
. | TRBJ2-7 | TRBV2 | CASSERAPSYEQYF
TRBD2 | TRBJ2-6 | TRBV10-3 | CAISESVGRGGPGANVLTF
. | TRBJ1-2 | TRBV5-6 | CASSDTYYGYTF
TRBD2 | TRBJ2-7 | TRBV7-2 | CASSRDYSYEQYF
. | TRBJ1-5 | TRBV2 | CASSEYGEGNQPQHF